Shown below are 12 T cell receptor beta chains from a single sample sequenced in a study of CD8+CD57+ T cells in acquired aplastic anemia. CDR3 and TCR beta VDJ profiling relied on genomic DNA as the template. TCRdb called the reads again in MiXCR, with one record for every CDR3 protein. The data contain 250,000 to 300,000 distinct CDR3 sequences, 45% to 65% of them singletons. Sequencing was done on patients that had shown CD8+CD57+ cell expansion by flow cytometry. Input material: sorted CD4+, CD8+, or CD8+CD57+ T cells (not recorded which) from PBMCs. Every receptor here comes from a human donor with aplastic anemia.

With respect to this clonotype: The conserved final phenylalanine or tryptophan is absent from the CDR3, which likely points to a read error. The chain combines TRBV18 with TRBJ2-7; 14 positions match TRBD2. V lost 0 bases and J lost 9; bases outside the gene matches: 16. CDR1 and CDR2 (germline): KGHSH, LQKENI. The CDR3 length is 19 residues. CDR3 bases: TGTGCCAGCTCACCACCGGGACTAGCGGGAGCCAAAGCCGGAGTCGGGCAGTACTCC. This encodes CASSPPGLAGAKAGVGQYS.

The chain has TRBV7-3 and TRBJ1-1, with a tentative D call TRBD1 (5 bases). The germline gives CDR1 SGHTA, CDR2 FQGTGA. The CDR3 has 15 amino acids. The V end was cut by 0 bases, the J end by 4 bases, with 12 bases between. DNA of the CDR3: TGTGCCAGCAGCTTAACAAGTGGGGGGATCACTGAAGCTTTCTTT. This encodes CASSLTSGGITEAFF.

The chain uses TRBV30 and TRBJ2-5; D is undetermined. This CDR3 has 12 amino acids. Germline lookup yields CDR1 GTSNPN and CDR2 SVGIG (reference sequence). The V gene lost 3 bases and the J gene lost 5 bases, with 10 bases spanning the gap. The CDR3 DNA reads TGTGCCTGGAGCGGCAGCGCGGAGACCCAGTACTTC. It is translated as CAWSGSAETQYF. Full variable domain (remainder filled in from reference TRBV30 and TRBJ2-5): SQTIHQWPATLVQPVGSPLSLECTVEGTSNPNLYWYRQAAGRGLQLLFYSVGIGQISSEVPQNLSASRPQDRQFILSSKKLLLSDSGFYLCAWSGSAETQYFGPGTRLLVL.

The chain couples TRBV7-9 to TRBJ2-3, with D possibly matching TRBD2 (5 bases). Deletions cut 5 bases from V and 2 bases from J, with 14 bases between. This CDR3 spans 15 amino acids. Germline CDR1 is SEHNR and CDR2 is FQNEAQ (reference sequence). CDR3 coding DNA: TGTGCCAGCAGCCTTACTTTTAGCGCCACAGATACGCAGTATTTT. Its translation: CASSLTFSATDTQYF.

V is TRBV2 and J is TRBJ1-1; TRBD1 aligns across 7 bases. The CDR3 is made up of 14 amino acids. The V gene end was trimmed by 5 bases and the J gene end by 1 base; junction bases not matched to a gene: 4. Germline V gene data show CDR1 as SNHLY and CDR2 as FYNNEI. For the CDR3, the DNA is TGTGCCAGCAGTCAGACAGGGTGGAACACTGAAGCTTTCTTT. Amino acid sequence: CASSQTGWNTEAFF.

The genes are TRBV7-7 and TRBJ2-2; 11 nucleotides line up with TRBD2. V gave up 2 bases and J gave up 6 bases; unmatched junction bases: 2. This CDR3 is built from 15 residues. Germline values: CDR1 SSHAT, CDR2 FNYEAQ (reference sequence). CDR3 residues: CASSLLAGGPGELFF. CDR3 coding DNA: TGTGCCAGCAGCTTACTAGCGGGAGGTCCCGGGGAGCTGTTTTTT.

This chain joins TRBV7-2 and TRBJ2-5; 12 bases agree with TRBD2. The CDR3 is 16 amino acids. Looked up from germline, CDR1 is SGHTA and CDR2 is FQGNSA. The junction had 8 bases not matched to a gene; V was cut back by 5 bases and J by 4 bases. The CDR3 DNA reads TGTGCCAGCAGCGCGTACTCTAGCGGGAGGGGAGAGACCCAGTACTTC. This translates into CASSAYSSGRGETQYF.

This clonotype was counted at least ten times. The chain couples TRBV19 to TRBJ2-7; TRBD1 aligns across 9 bases. V was pared by 2 bases and J by 1 base, with 6 bases of the junction left unmatched. CDR1 is LNHDA and CDR2 is SQIVND in the germline V gene (reference sequence). This CDR3 region has 16 residues. CDR3 DNA: TGTGCCAGTAGTATAACCTCCGGGACAGGGTCCTACGAGCAGTACTTC. It encodes CASSITSGTGSYEQYF.

This clonotype has at least ten counts. This chain uses TRBV3-1 with TRBJ2-7; D possibly corresponds to TRBD2 (8 bases). The V gene lost 0 bases and the J gene lost 6 bases, with 21 bases spanning the gap. The germline gives CDR1 LGHDT, CDR2 YNNKEL (reference sequence). The CDR3 sequence is 17 residues long. The CDR3 region is CASSQESLREAGGEQYF. The CDR3 DNA reads TGTGCCAGCAGCCAAGAATCCCTGCGGGAGGCAGGGGGCGAGCAGTACTTC.

This clonotype has more than one count but fewer than ten. The rearrangement links TRBV29-1 to TRBJ1-2; D remains unclear. V shed 4 bases and J shed 4 bases, with 7 bases lying between them. Germline loops: CDR1 SQVTM, CDR2 ANQGSEA. The CDR3 totals 11 residues. Written as DNA, the CDR3 is TGCAGCGTTGTCGGCTTCTATGGCTACACCTTC. It codes for CSVVGFYGYTF. The entire variable domain, with the rest obtained from reference TRBV29-1 and TRBJ1-2, is as follows: SAVISQKPSRDICQRGTSLTIQCQVDSQVTMMFWYRQQPGQSLTLIATANQGSEATYESGFVIDKFPISRPNLTFSTLTVSNMSPEDSSIYLCSVVGFYGYTFGSGTRLTVV.

This clonotype was counted many times. V gene TRBV24-1 combines with J gene TRBJ2-3; D unclear. V was shortened by 2 bases and J by 1 base, with 9 bases between the two germline ends. Looked up from germline, CDR1 is KGHDR and CDR2 is SFDVKD. The CDR3 is 15 residues long. The CDR3 nucleotides are TGTGCCACCAGTGATTATCAGGATGGCACAGATACGCAGTATTTT. This encodes CATSDYQDGTDTQYF.

This clonotype appeared a few times. The gene calls are TRBV7-9 and TRBJ1-2; tentatively, D is TRBD1 (5 bases). The CDR3 is made up of 14 amino acids. Trimming removed 1 base from V and 0 bases from J, with 6 bases in between. Germline V lookup: CDR1 SEHNR, CDR2 FQNEAQ (reference sequence). The CDR3 DNA follows: TGTGCCAGCAGCTTAGGACAGACTAACTATGGCTACACCTTC. This sequence encodes CASSLGQTNYGYTF.